The next 22 T cell receptor beta chains were all read from a single sample in a study of sequential checkpoint blockade in melanoma (dated by TCRdb to between 2018 and 2021). Per the publication, the treatment or condition label means: randomized to nivolumab then ipilimumab (arm A) or the reverse (arm B). The library was obtained by the immunoSEQ multiplex PCR assay. The clones in this table, taken by TCRdb from immuneACCESS, are in-frame only. Not every clone is retained; where verified, under half of the shortfall comes from an unresolved V gene, and the cause of the rest is unknown. The sample contains some 11,000 clones, over 60% of them found a single time. The leading ten clones occupy 50% to 70% of the sample. The sample in question was CD8+ T cells sorted from blood (inferred from file names), obtained from a patient given nivolumab and ipilimumab in sequence. The receptors were sampled from a human donor with melanoma.

The genes are TRBV19 and TRBJ1-1, with D tentatively TRBD1 (6 bases). Germline-derived CDR1 and CDR2 are LNHDA and SQIVND (reference sequence). CDR3 length: 14 residues. V dropped 10 bases and J dropped 4 bases, with 19 bases sitting between them. As DNA, the CDR3 is TGTGCCACTCGCCCATGGGGGCTCAGCACTGAAGCTTTCTTT. Protein: CATRPWGLSTEAFF.

This chain uses TRBV5-1 with TRBJ2-7, with D possibly being TRBD2 (5 bases). V was pared by 7 bases and J by 1 base, with 12 bases between. Germline V gene lookup returns CDR1 SGHRS and CDR2 YFSETQ. CDR3 length: 13 residues. CDR3 amino acids: CASSGFESYEQYF. The CDR3 region has the DNA TGCGCCAGCTCGGGGTTTGAGTCCTACGAGCAGTACTTC.

This clone was observed a handful of times. CDR3 DNA: TGTGCCAGCAGCTTAGCGGGGGGGCCCCCAGATACGCAGTATTTT. Encoded protein: CASSLAGGPPDTQYF. This chain links TRBV7-9 with TRBJ2-3, with D tentatively TRBD2 (7 bases). CDR1 and CDR2 from the germline V gene are SEHNR and FQNEAQ (reference sequence). V lost 0 bases to trimming and J lost 4 bases, with 11 bases between them. The CDR3 sequence is 15 residues long.

This chain uses TRBV7-9 with TRBJ2-1, with 8 bases aligning to TRBD2. Germline-derived CDR1 and CDR2 are SEHNR and FQNEAQ (reference sequence). The CDR3 length is 19 residues. V shed 8 bases, J shed 3 bases, and the junction held 21 bases outside the gene matches. CDR3 coding DNA: TGTGCCAGCGAAAGTCTGGTAGCGGGATATCTAGCTTTCTACAATGAGCAGTTCTTC. Amino acids: CASESLVAGYLAFYNEQFF.

The chain carries TRBV5-1 and TRBJ2-5, with D possibly TRBD2 on 7 matching bases. CDR3 length: 15 amino acids. Between the trimmed V and J ends, which lost 6 bases and 1 base, there was a span of 16 bases. Germline lookup yields CDR1 SGHRS and CDR2 YFSETQ. The CDR3 spells CASIRGPGGQETQYF. The CDR3 DNA sequence: TGCGCCAGCATTCGGGGGCCGGGGGGCCAAGAGACCCAGTACTTC.

By sample share, this clone is medium-sized. In the same sample, other DNA sequences code for this CDR3. The rearrangement joins TRBV19 to TRBJ1-5; a weak D match, TRBD1 (5 bases). Trimming stripped 3 bases from V and 0 bases from J, with 9 bases between. In germline, CDR1 is LNHDA, CDR2 SQIVND (reference sequence). The length of the CDR3 is 15 residues. CDR3 residues: CASSIATVSNQPQHF. The DNA for the CDR3 is TGTGCCAGTAGTATCGCGACAGTTAGCAATCAGCCCCAGCATTTT. Looking up the rest from reference TRBV19 and TRBJ1-5 gives the full variable domain: DGGITQSPKYLFRKEGQNVTLSCEQNLNHDAMYWYRQDPGQGLRLIYYSQIVNDFQKGDIAEGYSVSREKKESFPLTVTSAQKNPTAFYLCASSIATVSNQPQHFGDGTRLSIL.

About this clone: It is likely a read error: a sequence one base away is far more abundant. Within the sample, other DNA sequences also encode this same CDR3. V gene TRBV5-1 combines with J gene TRBJ1-2; a possible D gene is TRBD1 (6 bases). The CDR3 sequence is 13 residues long. Trimming shortened V by 0 bases and J by 8 bases, and 11 bases separated the two germline ends. Germline lookup yields CDR1 SGHRS and CDR2 YFSETQ. Written as DNA, the CDR3 is TGCGCCAGCAGCTTGGCGGGGGGCTGGGGCTACACCTTC. Residues: CASSLAGGWGYTF.

The rearrangement links TRBV9 to TRBJ2-7; the match to TRBD1 covers 11 bases. Germline assignment: CDR1 SGDLS and CDR2 YYNGEE. The ends lost 0 bases at V and 5 bases at J; junction bases unmatched: 7. The CDR3 length is 16 residues. DNA for the CDR3: TGTGCCAGCAGCGTAGATGGGGACAGGGGGGACCACGAGCAGTACTTC. Its translation: CASSVDGDRGDHEQYF.

There are a few counts of this clone. The gene calls are TRBV4-1 and TRBJ2-1; 8 bases line up with TRBD2. CDR3 length: 14 residues. The germline gives CDR1 MGHRA, CDR2 YSYEKL. After removal of 5 bases from V and 8 bases from J, the junction contained 8 bases not matched to a gene. CDR3: CASSLMAGGDEQFF. The DNA of the CDR3 is TGCGCCAGCAGCTTAATGGCGGGGGGCGATGAGCAGTTCTTC.

This clone has just a few counts. The V and J genes are TRBV4-3 and TRBJ1-2, with 9 bases fitting TRBD1. The germline gives CDR1 LGHNA, CDR2 YSLEER. The CDR3 contains 15 residues. V trimming: 4 bases; J trimming: 14 bases; junction bases outside the gene matches: 17. The DNA of the CDR3 is TGCGCCAGCAGCCCTCACACAGGGGGCGGGGTTGGACGGACCTTC. Encoded protein: CASSPHTGGGVGRTF.

The chain combines TRBV6-5 with TRBJ2-7, with 8 nucleotides matching TRBD2. V was pared by 7 bases and J by 2 bases, with 7 bases of the junction left unmatched. The germline V gene has CDR1 MNHEY and CDR2 SVGAGI. This CDR3 spans 14 amino acids. This CDR3 is CASTGSGTTYEQYF. As DNA, the CDR3 is TGTGCCAGCACCGGTAGCGGGACAACCTACGAGCAGTACTTC.

Worth noting for this clone: Other DNA sequences in the same sample also yield this CDR3. V usage is TRBV19 and J usage is TRBJ2-1, with 11 positions matching TRBD2. The germline V gene encodes CDR1 LNHDA and CDR2 SQIVND (reference sequence). J gave up 4 bases and V 3 bases, and 2 bases lay outside the gene matches. The CDR3 spans 15 residues. This chain's CDR3 is CASSMTSGIYNEQFF. The CDR3, as DNA: TGTGCCAGTAGTATGACTAGCGGGATATACAATGAGCAGTTCTTC.

The V gene is TRBV19, the J gene TRBJ1-5; 11 bases map to TRBD1. The CDR3 runs 17 residues. CDR1 and CDR2 from the germline V gene are LNHDA and SQIVND (reference sequence). V dropped 5 bases and J dropped 1; count of bases not matched to a gene: 7. CDR3 DNA: TGTGCCAGTAGTCCGGGACAGGGGGTCTGGAGCAATCAGCCCCAGCATTTT. Protein sequence: CASSPGQGVWSNQPQHF.

The J gene is TRBJ1-5, the V gene TRBV6-5; 7 nucleotides agree with TRBD1. Per germline, CDR1 MNHEY and CDR2 SVGAGI. CDR3 length equals 16 residues. With 4 bases clipped from V and 4 bases from J, the junction kept 10 bases outside the gene matches. The CDR3 is CASSSTGPGGNQPQHF. In DNA, the CDR3 is TGTGCCAGCAGTTCTACAGGGCCAGGGGGGAATCAGCCCCAGCATTTT.

This chain connects TRBV7-6 to TRBJ2-3; the D gene is possibly TRBD1 (6 bases). CDR3 length: 16 amino acids. Trimming took off 4 bases at V and 0 bases at J, with 14 bases between the two ends. Germline V gene lookup returns CDR1 SGHVS and CDR2 FNYEAQ. The DNA for the CDR3 is TGTGCCAGCAGCTACCCCCGACAGGCTAGCACAGATACGCAGTATTTT. Translation: CASSYPRQASTDTQYF.

J is TRBJ2-2 and V is TRBV11-3; 9 bases agree with TRBD1. The V segment lost 5 bases and the J segment 7 bases; nucleotides outside the gene matches: 14. The germline gives CDR1 SGHNT, CDR2 YENEEA. The CDR3 consists of 17 residues. The CDR3 sequence is CASSITAGTGRVGELFF. The CDR3 coding sequence is TGTGCCAGCAGCATAACCGCCGGGACAGGGAGAGTCGGGGAGCTGTTTTTT.

In this sample, this clone turned up a few times. The chain employs TRBV7-9 and TRBJ1-4, with 7 nucleotides matching TRBD1. The CDR3 contains 16 residues. The germline V gene encodes CDR1 SEHNR and CDR2 FQNEAQ (reference sequence). Trimming at V came to 3 bases and at J to 3 bases, leaving 7 bases not matched to a gene. This chain's CDR3 is CASSFSYRGPNEKLFF. In DNA form, the CDR3 reads TGTGCCAGCAGCTTCAGCTATAGGGGGCCTAATGAAAAACTGTTTTTT.

This clone is labeled medium-sized. V and J are TRBV7-9 and TRBJ1-2; D might be TRBD1 (5 bases). V was cut by 7 bases and J by 7 bases, with 16 bases left in between. This CDR3 has 13 residues. CDR1 SEHNR and CDR2 FQNEAQ come from the germline V gene (reference sequence). The CDR3 region has the DNA TGTGCCAGCACCACTGGGGCTGGGCCTGGCTACACCTTC. Protein sequence: CASTTGAGPGYTF.

The J gene is TRBJ2-2, the V gene TRBV19, with D perhaps matching TRBD2 (7 bases). V was trimmed by 7 bases and J by 5 bases, leaving 20 bases between them. Germline CDR1 and CDR2: LNHDA and SQIVND (reference sequence). The length of the CDR3 is 16 residues. CDR3 DNA: TGTGCCAGTACTGCCTTAGGGGGGGGGCTAACCGGGGAGCTGTTTTTT. Its protein is CASTALGGGLTGELFF.

The chain combines TRBV25-1 with TRBJ1-4; no clear D gene. CDR1 and CDR2 from the germline V gene are MGHDK and SYGVNS. This CDR3 comprises 11 residues. The V end lost 6 bases, the J end lost 10 bases, and 9 bases lay between the germline ends. CDR3 sequence reads: CASSEGGKLFF. DNA of the CDR3: TGTGCCAGCAGCGAGGGCGGAAAACTGTTTTTT.

The V call is TRBV4-3, the J call TRBJ2-2, with TRBD2 matching over 9 bases. V shed 0 bases and J 3 bases; nucleotides not matched to a gene: 11. This CDR3 has 19 residues. Germline CDR1 reads LGHNA; CDR2 reads YSLEER. As DNA, the CDR3 is TGCGCCAGCAGCCAAGAACTGGTGGTGGTAGCGGGAGACACCGGGGAGCTGTTTTTT. It is translated as CASSQELVVVAGDTGELFF.

The chain couples TRBV9 to TRBJ2-1; D gene uncertain. With 1 base removed from V and 7 bases from J, the gap between germline ends came to 3 bases. Germline V gene sequence: CDR1 SGDLS, CDR2 YYNGEE. This CDR3 has 11 amino acids. This CDR3 is CASSVQNEQFF. In DNA, the CDR3 is TGTGCCAGCAGCGTACAGAATGAGCAGTTCTTC.